This T cell receptor beta chain was profiled in a study of blood T cell repertoires in COVID-19 (dated by TCRdb to 2020 to 2022). Regarding the study in general: Collaborator samples came from the United States, Italy and Spain and covered acute and convalescent phases of COVID-19. The samples were drawn from two sources: the first 160 participants of the ongoing ImmuneRACE study, and approximately 1,300 subjects contributed by 6 global collaborators. The material from the prospective study consisted of cDNA or gDNA derived from T cells, B-cell-depleted T cells, or PBMCs. Nearly every sample came with metadata listing a de-identified subject ID, COVID-19 status, age in years and sex. The dataset comprised deeply sampled blood TCRbeta repertoires from subjects exposed to, actively infected with, or recovered from COVID-19. The repertoires were made available in a free public database intended to serve as a resource for research on the immune response to SARS-CoV-2. Where available, HLA class I and class II types were obtained from metadata supplied by the sample provider rather than from assay-based typing. The investigation overall reported the following: The amount of clinical and demographic metadata varied by source and participant and was provided uncurated.

Regarding this clone: The antigen this receptor binds is unknown. No much larger clonotype is one base removed from it; base qualities were not supplied.

Participants in the prospective study were enrolled through a virtual design, were aged about 18 to 100 years, and lived in approximately 25 United States geographic areas. In the prospective study, participants were assigned to cohorts based on the clinical history participants reported in a screening survey and a study questionnaire. ImmuneRACE Cohort 3 recovered participants were defined by two consecutive negative NP/OP PCR tests, healthcare professional clearance, or symptom resolution. Mobile phlebotomists in the prospective study collected whole blood, serum and a nasopharyngeal or oropharyngeal swab from every participant. Additional blood draws and questionnaires over an approximately two-month period could optionally be provided by prospective study participants. Before DNA extraction, prospective study blood samples were shipped either frozen or at room temperature. TCRbeta CDR3 regions were amplified from genomic DNA using the immunoSEQ Assay, a bias-controlled multiplex PCR. Turning to the authors' computational methods: The number of nucleated cells in each sample was estimated from the amplification of reference gene primers within the assay. To quantify the absolute abundance of each unique TCRbeta CDR3 rearrangement, sequence reads were collapsed and filtered. For each sample, productive Simpson clonality was calculated as the square root of Simpson's diversity index over productive rearrangements. TCRdb stores this immuneACCESS table with in-frame sequences only. Part of the clones is absent; in the studies checked, under half of the shortfall reflects unresolved V genes, and no reason is known for the rest. V and J calls and clone size are copied from that table; D and trimming were computed from the DNA. For this sample there are fewer than 450,000 clones; roughly 87% appear just once. Of the sample, under 0.7% is held by the ten largest clones.

From V the trimming removes 6 bases and from J it removes 10 bases, while the gene matches leave 19 bases of the junction unaccounted for. Sequences MDHEN (CDR1) and SYDVKM (CDR2) are obtained from the germline V gene. The CDR3 measures 18 amino acids from cysteine to phenylalanine. Only the CDR3 portion is preserved as DNA: 54 bases, with reading frame beginning at the first base. The source is a man aged 18 to 35 who had recovered from COVID-19. This chain is built from TRBV28 and TRBJ2-3; a stretch of 13 junction bases matches TRBD2. Material for sequencing was PBMCs or T cells enriched from blood (not recorded which). The CDR3 reads CASSQTGLAGRAWRAQYF. The nucleotides are TGTGCCAGCAGCCAGACGGGACTAGCGGGAAGGGCTTGGAGGGCGCAGTATTTT.